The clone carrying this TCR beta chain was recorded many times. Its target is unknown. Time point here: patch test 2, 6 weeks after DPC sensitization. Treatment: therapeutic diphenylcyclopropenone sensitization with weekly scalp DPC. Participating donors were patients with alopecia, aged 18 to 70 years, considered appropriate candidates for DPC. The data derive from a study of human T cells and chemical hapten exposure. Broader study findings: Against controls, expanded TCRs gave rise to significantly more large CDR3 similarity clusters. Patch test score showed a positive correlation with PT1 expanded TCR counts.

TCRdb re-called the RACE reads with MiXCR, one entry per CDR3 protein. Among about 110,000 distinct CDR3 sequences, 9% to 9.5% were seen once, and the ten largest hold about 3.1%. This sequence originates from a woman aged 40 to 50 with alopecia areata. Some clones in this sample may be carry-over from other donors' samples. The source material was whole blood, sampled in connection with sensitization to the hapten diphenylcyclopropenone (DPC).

CDR3 DNA sequence: TGTGCCAGCAGTCTGAGGACAGGGCCCTACGAGCAGTACTTC. Its protein is CASSLRTGPYEQYF. The chain recombines TRBV12-3 or TRBV12-4 with TRBJ2-7, with 8 bases aligning to TRBD1. The length of the CDR3 is 14 residues. The trim removed 5 bases at V and 2 bases at J, leaving 5 bases unmatched.